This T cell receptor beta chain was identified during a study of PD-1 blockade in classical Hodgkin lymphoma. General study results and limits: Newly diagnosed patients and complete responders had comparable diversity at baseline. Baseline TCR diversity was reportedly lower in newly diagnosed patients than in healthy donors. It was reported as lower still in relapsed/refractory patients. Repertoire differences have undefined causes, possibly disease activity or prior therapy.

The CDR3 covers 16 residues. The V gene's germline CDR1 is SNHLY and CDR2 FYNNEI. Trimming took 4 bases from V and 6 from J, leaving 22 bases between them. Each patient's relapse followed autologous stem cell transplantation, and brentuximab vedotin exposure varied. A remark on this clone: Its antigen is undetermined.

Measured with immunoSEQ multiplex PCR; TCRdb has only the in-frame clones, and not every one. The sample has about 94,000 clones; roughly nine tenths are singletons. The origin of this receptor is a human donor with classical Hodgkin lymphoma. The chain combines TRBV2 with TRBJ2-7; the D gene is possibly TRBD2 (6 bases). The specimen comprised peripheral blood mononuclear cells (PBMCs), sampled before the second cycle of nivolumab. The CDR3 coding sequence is TGTGCCAGCAGTGCGTGGGGCGCGGGGCCAGTCTCCGAGCAGTACTTC. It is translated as CASSAWGAGPVSEQYF.